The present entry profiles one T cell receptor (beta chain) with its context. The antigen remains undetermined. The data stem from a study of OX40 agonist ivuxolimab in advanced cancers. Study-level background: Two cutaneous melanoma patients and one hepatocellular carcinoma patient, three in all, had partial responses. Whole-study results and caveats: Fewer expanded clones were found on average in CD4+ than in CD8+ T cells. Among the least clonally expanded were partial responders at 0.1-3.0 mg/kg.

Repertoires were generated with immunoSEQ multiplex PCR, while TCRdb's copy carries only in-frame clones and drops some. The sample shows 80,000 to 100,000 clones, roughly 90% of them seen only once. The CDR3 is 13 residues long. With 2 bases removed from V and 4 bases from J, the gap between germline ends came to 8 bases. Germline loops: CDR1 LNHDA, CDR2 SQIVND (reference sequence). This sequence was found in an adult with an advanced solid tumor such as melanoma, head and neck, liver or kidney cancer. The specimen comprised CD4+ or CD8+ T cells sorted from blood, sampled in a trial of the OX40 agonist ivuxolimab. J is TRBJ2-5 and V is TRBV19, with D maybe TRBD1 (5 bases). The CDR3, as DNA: TGTGCCAGTAGTATAAGCCAGGGAGAGACCCAGTACTTC. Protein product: CASSISQGETQYF.